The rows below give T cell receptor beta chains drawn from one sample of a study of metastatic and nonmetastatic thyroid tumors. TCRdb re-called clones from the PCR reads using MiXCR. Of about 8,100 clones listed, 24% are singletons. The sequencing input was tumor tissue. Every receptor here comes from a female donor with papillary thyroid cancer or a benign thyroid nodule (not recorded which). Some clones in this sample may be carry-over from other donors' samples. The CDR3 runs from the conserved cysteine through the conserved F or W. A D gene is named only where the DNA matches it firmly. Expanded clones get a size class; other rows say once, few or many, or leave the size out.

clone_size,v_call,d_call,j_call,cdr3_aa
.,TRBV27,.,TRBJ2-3,CASTLRTQQTDPQNF
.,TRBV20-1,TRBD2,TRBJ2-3,CSALLREGETDTQYF
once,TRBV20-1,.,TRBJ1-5,CSARDSGVHQPKHF
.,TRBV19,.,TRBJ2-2,CASSIPIFTGELFF
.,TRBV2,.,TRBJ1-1,CASSEDRRDTEAFF
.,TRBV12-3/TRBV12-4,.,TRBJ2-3,CASSLKGDTQYF
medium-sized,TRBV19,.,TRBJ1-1,CASRFGGDEAFF
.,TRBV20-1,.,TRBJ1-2,CSARGNRLYGYTF
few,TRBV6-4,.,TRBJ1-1,CASRRTVDTEAFF
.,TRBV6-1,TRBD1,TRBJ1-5,CASSEMGQGNQPQHF
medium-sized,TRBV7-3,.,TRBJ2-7,CASSFGSGGDYEQYF
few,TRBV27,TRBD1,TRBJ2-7,CASSLWGTALEEQYF
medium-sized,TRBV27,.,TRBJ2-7,CASSRTSSSYEQYF
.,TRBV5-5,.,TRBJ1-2,CASSLHTWYYGYTF
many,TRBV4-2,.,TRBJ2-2,CASSQERTNTGELFF
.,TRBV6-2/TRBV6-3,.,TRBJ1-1,CASSLGGHRNTEAFF
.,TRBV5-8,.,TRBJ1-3,CASSLDIHKDDTIYF
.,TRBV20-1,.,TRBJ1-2,CSARMRDPSNYGYTF
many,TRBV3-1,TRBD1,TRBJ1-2,CASSPRDRNYGYTF
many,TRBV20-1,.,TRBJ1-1,CSARKGGENTEAFF
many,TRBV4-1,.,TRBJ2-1,CASSQADSVYNEQFF
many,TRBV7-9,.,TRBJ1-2,CASSRHLQVPTGYTF
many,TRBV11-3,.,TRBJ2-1,CASRAGAGDNRQFF
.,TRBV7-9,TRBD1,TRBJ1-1,CASSSPRQGKAFF
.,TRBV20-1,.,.,CSARRDGSDEQYF
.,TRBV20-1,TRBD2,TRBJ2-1,CSARGLASYNEQFF
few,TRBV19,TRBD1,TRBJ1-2,CASITGDYGYTF